The rows below give T cell receptor beta chains drawn from one sample of a study of blood T cell repertoires in COVID-19. Libraries were prepared by immunoSEQ multiplex PCR; TCRdb keeps only in-frame clonotypes and omits some of them. The sample consists of a few hundred thousand clones, more than 70% of them appearing once. The sample comprised PBMCs or T cells enriched from blood (not recorded which). These receptors came from a woman younger than 30 who had been exposed to COVID-19. The CDR3 runs from the conserved cysteine through the conserved F or W. The D gene is left open where the match is weak.

>TRBV9|TRBD1
CASSGTGSTEAFF
>TRBV6-1|NA
CASSENGRGWNTIYF
>TRBV24-1|NA
CATGGSTDTQYF
>TRBV5-6|NA
CASSLRRGAGTLNNEQFF
>TRBV2|NA
CASSLGATSAETQYF
>TRBV15|NA
CATRVSTGKSANYGYTF
>TRBV18|TRBD2
CASSLSGGFSYEQYF
>TRBV9|TRBD1
CASSVEGTDNEKLFF
>TRBV11-3|NA
CASSQDGGVTETQYF
>TRBV5-1|NA
CASSFLADYNEQFF
>TRBV5-1|NA
CASSSTEYYEQYF
>TRBV19|TRBD1
CASKRDRISNQPQHF
>TRBV29-1|TRBD1
CSAGQAYEQYF
>TRBV30|NA
CAWTGQNTGELFF
>TRBV24-1|TRBD2
CATSEHLAGGADTQYF
>TRBV2|NA
CASMVGRATYEQYF
>TRBV14|TRBD1
CASSQQGISPLHF
>TRBV16|NA
CASSQSLGGGNQPQHF
>TRBV28|TRBD2
CASTSTWGLAEGYEQYF
>TRBV28|NA
CASTRPGLVGEKLFF
>TRBV5-6|NA
CASSFGYSRGYTF
>TRBV28|NA
CASSFLGEQYF
>TRBV27|TRBD2
CASSTLGLAGATNTGELFF
>TRBV12-3/TRBV12-4|NA
CASSFNRAYEQYF
>TRBV12-3/TRBV12-4|NA
CASSSTRAEQYF
>TRBV11-2|NA
CASSLAGTGGGYTF
>TRBV28|TRBD2
CASSSRSGGLLGEQYF
>TRBV11-3|TRBD2
CASSLGGGLYNEQFF
>TRBV4-3|NA
CASSQEGTGTYGYTF
>TRBV9|NA
CASSVGHPNTEAFF
>TRBV3-1/TRBV3-2|TRBD2
CASSQDSSGGYTDTQYF
>TRBV12-3/TRBV12-4|NA
CASSFLFYEQYF
>TRBV5-1|TRBD2
CASSFPPGGGSYNEQFF
>TRBV24-1|TRBD1
CATSAGQGQPQHF
>TRBV27|TRBD2
CASSLSGLALETQYF
>TRBV19|TRBD1
CASSTAGGDYEQYF
>TRBV11-2|TRBD2
CASSTTSGSDEQFF
>TRBV19|NA
CASSWTGHPMNTEAFF
>TRBV5-4|TRBD2
CASSDPSGGIQETQYF
>TRBV11-3|NA
CASSLGILDSNEQYF
>TRBV9|TRBD2
CASSLRLAGVGEQFF
>TRBV27|NA
CASSASTDSYEQYF
>TRBV19|TRBD1
CASKVGQGAYEQYF
>TRBV13|NA
CASSLQGPYEQYF